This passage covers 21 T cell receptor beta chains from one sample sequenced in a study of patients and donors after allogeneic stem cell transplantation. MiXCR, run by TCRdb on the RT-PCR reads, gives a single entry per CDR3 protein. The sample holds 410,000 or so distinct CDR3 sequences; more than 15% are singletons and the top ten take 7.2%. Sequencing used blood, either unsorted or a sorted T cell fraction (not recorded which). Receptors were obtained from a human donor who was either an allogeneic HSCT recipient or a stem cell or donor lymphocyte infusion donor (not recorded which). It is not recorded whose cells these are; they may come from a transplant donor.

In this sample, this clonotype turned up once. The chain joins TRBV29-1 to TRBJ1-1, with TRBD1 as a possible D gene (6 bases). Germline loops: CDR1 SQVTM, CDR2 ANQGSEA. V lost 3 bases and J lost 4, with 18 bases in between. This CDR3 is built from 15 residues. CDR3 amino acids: CSVDYRATGGTEAFF. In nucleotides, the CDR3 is TGCAGCGTTGATTACAGGGCTACAGGCGGCACTGAAGCTTTCTTT.

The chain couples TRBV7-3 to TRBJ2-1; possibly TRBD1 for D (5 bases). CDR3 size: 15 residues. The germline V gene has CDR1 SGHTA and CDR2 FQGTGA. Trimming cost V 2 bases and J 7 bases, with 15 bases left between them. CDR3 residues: CASSLGQGGANEQFF. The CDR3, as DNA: TGTGCCAGCAGCTTAGGGCAGGGTGGGGCAAATGAGCAGTTCTTC.

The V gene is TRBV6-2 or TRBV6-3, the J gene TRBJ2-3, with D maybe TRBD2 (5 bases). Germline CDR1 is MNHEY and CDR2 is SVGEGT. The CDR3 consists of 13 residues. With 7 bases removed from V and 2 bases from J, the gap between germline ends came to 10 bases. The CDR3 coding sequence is TGTGCCAGCAAGAGGGATTCCACAGATACGCAGTATTTT. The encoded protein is CASKRDSTDTQYF.

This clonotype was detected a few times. The CDR3 bases are TGCAGTGCTATCGACAGGGGCCGTAATTCACCCCTCCACTTT. Its protein product is CSAIDRGRNSPLHF. The chain uses TRBV20-1 and TRBJ1-6, with TRBD1 identical over 8 bases. Germline V gene lookup returns CDR1 DFQATT and CDR2 SNEGSKA (reference sequence). Germline trimming cut 4 bases from V and 6 bases from J; bases unmatched to any gene: 5. The CDR3 is made up of 14 amino acids.

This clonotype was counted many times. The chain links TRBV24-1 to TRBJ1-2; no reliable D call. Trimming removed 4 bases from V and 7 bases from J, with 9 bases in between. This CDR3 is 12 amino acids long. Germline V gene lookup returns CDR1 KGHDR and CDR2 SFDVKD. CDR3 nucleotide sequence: TGTGCCACCAGTGACGGACGGTTTGGCTACACCTTC. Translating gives CATSDGRFGYTF.

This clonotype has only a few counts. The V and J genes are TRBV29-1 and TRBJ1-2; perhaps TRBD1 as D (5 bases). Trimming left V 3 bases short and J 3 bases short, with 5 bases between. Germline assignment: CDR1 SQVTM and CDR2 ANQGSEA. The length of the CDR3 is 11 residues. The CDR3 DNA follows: TGCAGCGTTGAGACAGACTATGGCTACACCTTC. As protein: CSVETDYGYTF.

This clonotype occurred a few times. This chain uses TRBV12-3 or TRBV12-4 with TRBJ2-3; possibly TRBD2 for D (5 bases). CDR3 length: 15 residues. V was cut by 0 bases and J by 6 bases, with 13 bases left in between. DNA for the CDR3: TGTGCCAGCAGTTTAGCGGGAGTGTTTGGGGATACGCAGTATTTT. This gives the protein CASSLAGVFGDTQYF.

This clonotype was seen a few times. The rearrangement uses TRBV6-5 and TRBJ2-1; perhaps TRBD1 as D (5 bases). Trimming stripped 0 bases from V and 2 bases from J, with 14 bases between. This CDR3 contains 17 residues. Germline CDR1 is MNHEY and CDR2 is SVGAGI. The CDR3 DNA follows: TGTGCCAGCAGTTACTCGGGCCGCCAGGGTCCCTACAATGAGCAGTTCTTC. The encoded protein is CASSYSGRQGPYNEQFF.

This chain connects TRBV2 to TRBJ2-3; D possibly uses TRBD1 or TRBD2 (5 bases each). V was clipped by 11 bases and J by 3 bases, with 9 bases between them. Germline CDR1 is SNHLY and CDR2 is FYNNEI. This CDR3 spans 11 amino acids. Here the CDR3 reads CAAGSTDTQYF. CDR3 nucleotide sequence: TGTGCCGCAGGGAGTACAGATACGCAGTATTTT.

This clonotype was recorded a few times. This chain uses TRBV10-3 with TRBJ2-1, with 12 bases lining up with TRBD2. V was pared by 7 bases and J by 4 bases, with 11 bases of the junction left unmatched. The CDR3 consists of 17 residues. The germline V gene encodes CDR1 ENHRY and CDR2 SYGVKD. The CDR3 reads CAITRGLAGKGYNEQFF. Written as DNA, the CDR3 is TGTGCCATCACCCGAGGACTAGCGGGAAAAGGGTACAATGAGCAGTTCTTC.

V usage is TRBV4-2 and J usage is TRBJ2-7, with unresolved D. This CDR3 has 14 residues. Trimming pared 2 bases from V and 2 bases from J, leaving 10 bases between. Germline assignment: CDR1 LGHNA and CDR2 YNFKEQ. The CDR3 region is CASSQSTLTYEQYF. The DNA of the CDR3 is TGTGCCAGCAGCCAAAGTACATTGACCTACGAGCAGTACTTC.

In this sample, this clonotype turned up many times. This CDR3 is CASSPGRSSYEQYF. The CDR3 DNA follows: TGTGCCAGCTCACCCGGACGGAGTTCCTACGAGCAGTACTTC. This chain connects TRBV18 to TRBJ2-7; D is undetermined. Germline V lookup: CDR1 KGHSH, CDR2 LQKENI. The length of the CDR3 is 14 residues. V was shortened by 3 bases and J by 1 base, with 10 bases between the two germline ends.

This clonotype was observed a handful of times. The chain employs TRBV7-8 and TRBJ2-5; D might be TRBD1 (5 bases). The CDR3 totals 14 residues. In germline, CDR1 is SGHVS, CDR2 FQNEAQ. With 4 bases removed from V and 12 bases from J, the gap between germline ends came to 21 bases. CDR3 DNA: TGTGCCAGCAGCTGGAGTTTGGACATGAGGTCTGAGTACTTC. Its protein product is CASSWSLDMRSEYF.

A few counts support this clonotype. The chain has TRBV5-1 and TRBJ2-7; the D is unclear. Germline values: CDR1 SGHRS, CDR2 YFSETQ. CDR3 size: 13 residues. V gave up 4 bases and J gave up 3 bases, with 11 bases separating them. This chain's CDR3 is CASSGNQGYEQYF. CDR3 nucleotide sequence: TGCGCCAGCAGCGGGAACCAAGGCTACGAGCAGTACTTC.

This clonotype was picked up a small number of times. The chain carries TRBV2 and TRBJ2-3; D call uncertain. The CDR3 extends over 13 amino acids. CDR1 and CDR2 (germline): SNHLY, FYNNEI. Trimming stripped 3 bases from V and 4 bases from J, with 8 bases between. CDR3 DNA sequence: TGTGCCAGCAGTGACCCGGGTCCAGATACGCAGTATTTT. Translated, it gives CASSDPGPDTQYF.

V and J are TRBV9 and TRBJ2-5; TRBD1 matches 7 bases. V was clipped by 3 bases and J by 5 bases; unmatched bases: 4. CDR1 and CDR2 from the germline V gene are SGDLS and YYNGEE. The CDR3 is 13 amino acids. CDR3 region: CASSGQGAETQYF. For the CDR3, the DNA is TGTGCCAGCAGCGGACAGGGAGCGGAGACCCAGTACTTC.

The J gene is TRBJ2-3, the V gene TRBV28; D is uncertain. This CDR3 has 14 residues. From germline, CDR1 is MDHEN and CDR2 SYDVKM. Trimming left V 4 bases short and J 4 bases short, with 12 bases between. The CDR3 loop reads CASSSLYSPDTQYF. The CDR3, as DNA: TGTGCCAGCAGTTCACTTTACTCGCCAGATACGCAGTATTTT.

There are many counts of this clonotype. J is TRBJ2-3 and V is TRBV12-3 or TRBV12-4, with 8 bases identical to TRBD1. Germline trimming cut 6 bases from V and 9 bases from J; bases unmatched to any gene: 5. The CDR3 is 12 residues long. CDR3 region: CASSNRGRTQYF. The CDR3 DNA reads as TGTGCCAGCAGCAACAGGGGGAGGACGCAGTATTTT.

This CDR3 reads CASPSGRFYNEQFF. The CDR3 DNA follows: TGTGCCAGCCCTAGCGGGAGATTCTACAATGAGCAGTTCTTC. The V gene is TRBV21-1, the J gene TRBJ2-1; TRBD2, as called in the table, went unchecked against the DNA. TRBV21-1 is assigned pseudogene status. This CDR3 spans 14 amino acids.

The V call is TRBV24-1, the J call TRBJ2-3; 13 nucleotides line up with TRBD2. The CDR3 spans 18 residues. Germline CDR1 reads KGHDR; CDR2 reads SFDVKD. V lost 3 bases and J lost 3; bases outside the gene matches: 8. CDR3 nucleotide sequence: TGTGCCACCAGTGATCCCGGGACTAGCGGGAACGGGACAGATACGCAGTATTTT. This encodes CATSDPGTSGNGTDTQYF.

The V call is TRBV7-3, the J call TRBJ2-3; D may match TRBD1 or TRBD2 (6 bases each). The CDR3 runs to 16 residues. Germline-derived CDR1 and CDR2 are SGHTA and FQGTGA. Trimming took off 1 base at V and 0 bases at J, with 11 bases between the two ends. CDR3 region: CASSLKGGPSTDTQYF. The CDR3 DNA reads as TGTGCCAGCAGCTTAAAAGGGGGGCCGAGCACAGATACGCAGTATTTT.